The TCR beta chain described here comes from a study of blood T cell repertoires in COVID-19 (TCRdb year 2020). A note on the overall study: Collaborator samples came from the United States, Italy and Spain and covered acute and convalescent phases of COVID-19. The material from the prospective study consisted of cDNA or gDNA derived from T cells, B-cell-depleted T cells, or PBMCs. Deeply sampled blood TCRbeta repertoires from subjects exposed to, actively infected with, or recovered from COVID-19 were included in the dataset. A freely available public database, intended as a resource for researchers studying the immune response to SARS-CoV-2, is where the repertoires were released. Samples were obtained from the ongoing ImmuneRACE study (first 160 participants) and from 950 to 1,500 subjects provided by 6 global collaborators. A de-identified subject ID, COVID-19 status, age in years and sex were almost always included in the sample metadata. Where HLA class I and class II types were available, the types were taken from metadata supplied by the sample provider, not from assay-based typing. Study-wide findings and limitations: The quantity of clinical and demographic metadata differed by source and by participant and was supplied without curation.

The immunoSEQ Assay, a bias-controlled multiplex PCR, was used to amplify TCRbeta CDR3 regions from genomic DNA. The study's processing was this. The number of nucleated cells in each sample was estimated by amplification of reference gene primers within the assay. Sequence reads were collapsed and filtered to measure the absolute abundance of every unique TCRbeta CDR3 rearrangement. Productive Simpson clonality was computed per sample as the square root of Simpson's diversity index over productive rearrangements. Sourced from immuneACCESS, this table was stored by TCRdb with only in-frame sequences that have V and J called. A share of the clones is absent; for the studies checked, an unresolved V gene accounts for under half, and the remainder has no known explanation. For V, J and clone size, that table is used; D and trimming come from the DNA. The sample includes 200,000 or so clones, with around 82% observed a single time. 3% of the sample is held by the ten biggest clonotypes.

About this clone: Its antigen is still unknown. Base qualities are not provided; no much larger clone lies one nucleotide away.

Another Seattle source contributed samples from volunteer blood donors who had recovered from COVID-19. Whole blood was collected in K2EDTA tubes by collaborating institutions according to the institutions' own protocols. Collaborator samples were shipped for TCRbeta analysis as frozen whole blood, isolated PBMCs, or DNA extracted from either sample type. Via the germline V gene (reference sequence), CDR1 is LNHDA and CDR2 SQIVND. Between the V and J ends, shortened by 0 bases and 0 bases respectively, the junction contains 21 bases. Counted from cysteine to phenylalanine, this CDR3 has 19 amino acids. CDR3 DNA only is kept here, 57 bases in frame from base 1.

This clonotype originated in a woman aged 25 to 45 who had recovered from COVID-19. The rearranged segments are TRBV19 and TRBJ2-7, with TRBD2 perhaps the D gene, on 5 matching bases. What was sequenced was peripheral blood. CDR3 loop: CASSIDDGLSSASSYEQYF. The sequenced DNA is TGTGCCAGTAGTATAGACGACGGGTTAAGTAGCGCCAGCTCCTACGAGCAGTACTTC.